A single T cell receptor (beta chain) is shown here with its context. The antigen is undetermined. After removal of 5 bases from V and 2 bases from J, the junction contained 6 bases not matched to a gene. The CDR3 is 15 amino acids. Per the germline V gene, CDR1 is MNHEY and CDR2 is SVGEGT. Noted time point: late sampling 161 to 241 days after vaccination in a few convalescent patients. Described treatment: approximately 9-day PBMC culture with coronavirus spike peptide pools or control peptides (ViraFEST assay). Before Alpha, Beta and Delta appeared in the US, convalescents tested positive (March–late 2020). After being plated at some 2 million per well, PBMCs were cultured with about 10 IU/ml IL-2 and approximately 10 ug/ml peptide pools. Cultured CD4+ T cell DNA was sequenced using the Oncomine TCR Beta short-read assay. Genomic DNA extraction was carried out from cultured CD4+ T cells. One entry per CDR3 protein, called by TCRdb with MiXCR from the PCR reads. The table records approximately 20,000 distinct CDR3 sequences, 46% of them present only once.

The sample originates from a study of vaccination and CD4 T cells after COVID-19. Whole-study context: Post-COVID draws followed diagnosis by a median around 92 days (range 35 to 161).

This chain links TRBV6-2 or TRBV6-3 with TRBJ1-5, with 7 bases matching TRBD1. Source: CD4+ T cells from blood, cultured in vitro, taken about 7 months after SARS-CoV-2 vaccination. This TCR came from a human donor who had recovered from COVID-19. CDR3 sequence reads: CASSTGTAGNQPQHF. The CDR3 DNA follows: TGTGCCAGCAGTACAGGGACAGCAGGCAATCAGCCCCAGCATTTT.